A selection of T cell receptor beta chains follows, all from one sample in a study of T cell responses to AZD1222 COVID-19 vaccine. The table came from immunoSEQ multiplex PCR; TCRdb's copy has only in-frame clones and leaves some out. This repertoire shows approximately 92,000 clones, about 90% found once; its top ten account for around 6.9%. The source was peripheral blood, collected on day 0 of AZD1222 vaccination. The receptors stem from an adult in good health. Both conserved end residues are part of each CDR3. D genes are given only for firm matches. Size tells how often a clone was seen (once, few, many) or the class of an expanded clone, and some rows leave it out.

d_call	v_call	j_call	clone_size	cdr3_nt	cdr3_aa
NA	TRBV6-1	TRBJ2-7	NA	TGTGCCAGCAGTGAAGGTAGGGGCAGCTACGAGCAGTACTTC	CASSEGRGSYEQYF
NA	TRBV10-3	TRBJ1-1	NA	TGTGCCATCAGTGAGACAGGGTGGATGAACACTGAAGCTTTCTTT	CAISETGWMNTEAFF
NA	TRBV5-1	TRBJ1-5	NA	TGCGCCAGCAGCTGGGGGGATAAGGGGCAGCCCCAGCATTTT	CASSWGDKGQPQHF
NA	TRBV5-6	TRBJ2-5	NA	TGTGCCAGCAGCTTGTGGGCAGAACTAAAACAAGAGACCCAGTACTTC	CASSLWAELKQETQYF
TRBD1	TRBV2	TRBJ2-6	NA	TGTGCCATCCACAGGGGGTTTGGGGCCAACGTCCTGACTTTC	CAIHRGFGANVLTF
TRBD1	TRBV9	TRBJ2-7	NA	TGTGCCAGCAGCGCCGGGACAGGCCAAGGCTCCTACGAGCAGTACTTC	CASSAGTGQGSYEQYF
NA	TRBV3-1/TRBV3-2	TRBJ1-5	NA	TGTGCCAGCAGCCAAGGGGGGTGGCCCCAGCATTTT	CASSQGGWPQHF
NA	TRBV28	TRBJ1-1	NA	TGTGCCACCCAGGGTGACACTGAAGCTTTCTTT	CATQGDTEAFF
TRBD1	TRBV7-9	TRBJ2-1	NA	TGTGCCAGCAGCTGGCGCGGGACAGGCCGTCCGGGGTCCTACAATGAGCAGTTCTTC	CASSWRGTGRPGSYNEQFF
NA	TRBV29-1	TRBJ2-2	NA	TGCAGCGGGGGAAGTGGCGGGGAGCTGTTTTTT	CSGGSGGELFF
TRBD1	TRBV7-8	TRBJ1-5	NA	TGTGCCAGCAGCCCAAGGACAGGGGACGGCAATCAGCCCCAGCATTTT	CASSPRTGDGNQPQHF
TRBD2	TRBV4-2	TRBJ2-5	NA	TGTGCCAGCAGCCAAGAGGGGGGGACTAGCAGCCAAGAGACCCAGTACTTC	CASSQEGGTSSQETQYF
NA	TRBV14	TRBJ2-3	NA	TGTGCCAGCAGCCAAGCTCAGGGTTATACGCAGTATTTT	CASSQAQGYTQYF
TRBD1	TRBV19	TRBJ2-3	few	TGTGCCAGTAGTAGGGGACAGGGGGGCTCAGATACGCAGTATTTT	CASSRGQGGSDTQYF
NA	TRBV6-2/TRBV6-3	TRBJ1-5	NA	TGTGCCAGCAGTCAGAGACTGACTATTCAGCCCCAGCATTTT	CASSQRLTIQPQHF
NA	TRBV12-5	TRBJ1-6	NA	TGTGCTAGTGGTTTGGTACTCACAAGCTATAATTCACCCCTCCACTTT	CASGLVLTSYNSPLHF
NA	TRBV5-8	TRBJ1-5	NA	TGTGCCAGCAGCTTCCCCGGTCGACAGGATGGGCCCCAGCATTTT	CASSFPGRQDGPQHF
NA	TRBV4-1	TRBJ1-1	NA	TGCGCCAGCAGCCAAGTACCGAAGGGGAACACTGAAGCTTTCTTT	CASSQVPKGNTEAFF
NA	TRBV5-4	TRBJ2-7	NA	TGTGCCAGCAGCTACCGGGACTCCCCCGTTGTGCAGTACTTC	CASSYRDSPVVQYF
TRBD1	TRBV29-1	TRBJ1-5	once	TGCAGCGTTGATGGACAGGGGGCCAATCAGCCCCAGCATTTT	CSVDGQGANQPQHF
NA	TRBV28	TRBJ2-1	NA	TGTGCCAGCAGTCCCCACCAGGACAATGAGCAGTTCTTC	CASSPHQDNEQFF
TRBD2	TRBV9	TRBJ2-1	NA	TGTGCCAGCAGCGTCCCGACTAGCGGGGGTAAGAATGAGCAGTTCTTC	CASSVPTSGGKNEQFF
NA	TRBV27	TRBJ2-2	NA	TGTGCCAGCAGTTTGGCTAGCGAGAACACCGGGGAGCTGTTTTTT	CASSLASENTGELFF
NA	TRBV2	TRBJ2-7	NA	TGTGCCAGCAGCCTCCCCGCAGGATCCTACGAGCAGTACTTC	CASSLPAGSYEQYF
TRBD2	TRBV11-3	TRBJ2-3	NA	TGTGCCAGCAGCAGGGACTATAACACAGATACGCAGTATTTT	CASSRDYNTDTQYF
NA	TRBV16	TRBJ1-1	NA	TGTGCCAGCAGCCAATCAACCGGGATGAACACTGAAGCTTTCTTT	CASSQSTGMNTEAFF
TRBD2	TRBV5-4	TRBJ2-1	NA	TGTGCCAGCAGCTCACTAGCGGGAGCGGCCTACAATGAGCAGTTCTTC	CASSSLAGAAYNEQFF
NA	TRBV9	TRBJ1-2	NA	TGTGCCAGCAGCGAGGGGCTCCCTAGGTATGGCTACACCTTC	CASSEGLPRYGYTF
NA	TRBV5-4	TRBJ2-3	NA	TGTGCCAGCAGCTTACTAGCTCCCGGCACAGATACGCAGTATTTT	CASSLLAPGTDTQYF
NA	TRBV3-1/TRBV3-2	TRBJ1-1	few	TGTGCCAGCAGCCAGGCAGCTTTGAACACTGAAGCTTTCTTT	CASSQAALNTEAFF
TRBD1	TRBV7-9	TRBJ1-6	NA	TGTGCCAGCAGCTCATGGGACAGTCAGGGTTCACCCCTCCACTTT	CASSSWDSQGSPLHF
NA	TRBV6-6	TRBJ1-1	once	TGTGCCACCGAGACCACTGAAGCTTTCTTT	CATETTEAFF
NA	TRBV2	TRBJ1-6	NA	TGTGCCAGCAGGGAGAACCGGGACCCACCCTCACCCCTCCACTTT	CASRENRDPPSPLHF
NA	TRBV6-5	TRBJ1-1	NA	TGTGCCAGCAGCAGGGGGAACACTGAAGCTTTCTTT	CASSRGNTEAFF
NA	TRBV13	TRBJ1-3	NA	TGTGCCAGCACCCGGACGAGTCCTGGAAACACCATATATTTT	CASTRTSPGNTIYF
NA	TRBV27	TRBJ2-7	NA	TGTGCCAGCAGCCGACAGGCCTCCTACGAGCAGTACTTC	CASSRQASYEQYF
NA	TRBV10-3	TRBJ1-3	NA	TGTGCCACCGGCAGGGAATCTGGAAACACCATATATTTT	CATGRESGNTIYF